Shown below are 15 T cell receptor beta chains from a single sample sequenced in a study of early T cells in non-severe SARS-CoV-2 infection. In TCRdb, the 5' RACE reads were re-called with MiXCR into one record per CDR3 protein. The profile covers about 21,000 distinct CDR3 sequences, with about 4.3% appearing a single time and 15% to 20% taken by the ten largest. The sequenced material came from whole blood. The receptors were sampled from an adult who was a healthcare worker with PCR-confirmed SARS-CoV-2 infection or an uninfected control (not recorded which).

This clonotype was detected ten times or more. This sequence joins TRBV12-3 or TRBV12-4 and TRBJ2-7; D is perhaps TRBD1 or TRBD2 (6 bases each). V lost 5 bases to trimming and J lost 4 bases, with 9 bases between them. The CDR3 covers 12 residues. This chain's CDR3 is CASSQGRYEQYF. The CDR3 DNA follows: TGTGCCAGCAGTCAGGGGAGGTACGAGCAGTACTTC.

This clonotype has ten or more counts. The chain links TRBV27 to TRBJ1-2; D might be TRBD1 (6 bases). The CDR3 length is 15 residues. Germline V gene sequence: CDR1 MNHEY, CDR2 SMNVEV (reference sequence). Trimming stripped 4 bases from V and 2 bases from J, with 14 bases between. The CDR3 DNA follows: TGTGCCAGCAGTTGGCGCGGGGGCGCGAACTATGGCTACACCTTC. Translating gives CASSWRGGANYGYTF.

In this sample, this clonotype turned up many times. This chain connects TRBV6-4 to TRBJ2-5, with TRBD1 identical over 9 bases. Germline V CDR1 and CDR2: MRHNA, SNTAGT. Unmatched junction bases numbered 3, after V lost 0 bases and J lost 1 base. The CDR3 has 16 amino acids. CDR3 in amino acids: CASSDSPTGGQETQYF. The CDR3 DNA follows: TGTGCCAGCAGTGACTCTCCGACAGGGGGCCAAGAGACCCAGTACTTC.

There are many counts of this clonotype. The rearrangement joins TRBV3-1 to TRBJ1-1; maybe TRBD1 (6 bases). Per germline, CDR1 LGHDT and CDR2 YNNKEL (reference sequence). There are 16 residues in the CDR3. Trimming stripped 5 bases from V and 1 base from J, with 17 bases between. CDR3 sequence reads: CASSGGTGTKNTEAFF. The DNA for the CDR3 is TGTGCCAGCAGCGGAGGCACCGGGACAAAGAACACTGAAGCTTTCTTT.

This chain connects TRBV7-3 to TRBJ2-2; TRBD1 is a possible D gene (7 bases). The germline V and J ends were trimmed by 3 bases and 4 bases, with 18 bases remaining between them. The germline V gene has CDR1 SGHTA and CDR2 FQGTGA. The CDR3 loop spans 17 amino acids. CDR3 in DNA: TGTGCCAGCAGCTTGGAGGGGGCATGGGATGGCACCGGGGAGCTGTTTTTT. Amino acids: CASSLEGAWDGTGELFF.

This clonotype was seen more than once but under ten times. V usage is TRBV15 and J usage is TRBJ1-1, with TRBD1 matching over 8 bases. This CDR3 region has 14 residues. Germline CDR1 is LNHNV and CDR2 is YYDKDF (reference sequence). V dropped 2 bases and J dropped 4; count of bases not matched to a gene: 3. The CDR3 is CATSRKTGGTEAFF. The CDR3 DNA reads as TGTGCCACCAGCAGAAAAACAGGGGGCACTGAAGCTTTCTTT.

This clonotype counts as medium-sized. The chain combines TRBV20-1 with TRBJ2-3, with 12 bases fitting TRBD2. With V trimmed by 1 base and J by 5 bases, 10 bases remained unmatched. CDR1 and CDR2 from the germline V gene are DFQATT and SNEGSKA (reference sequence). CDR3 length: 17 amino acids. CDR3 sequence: CSARGRASGGVRDTQYF. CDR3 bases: TGCAGTGCTAGAGGAAGGGCTAGCGGGGGGGTGAGAGATACGCAGTATTTT.

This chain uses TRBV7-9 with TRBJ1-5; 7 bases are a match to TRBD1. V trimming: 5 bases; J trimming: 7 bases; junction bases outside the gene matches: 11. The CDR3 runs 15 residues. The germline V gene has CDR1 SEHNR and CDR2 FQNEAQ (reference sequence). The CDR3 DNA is TGTGCCAGCAGCCCCCTTGGACAGGTGTTCCAGCCCCAGCATTTT. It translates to CASSPLGQVFQPQHF.

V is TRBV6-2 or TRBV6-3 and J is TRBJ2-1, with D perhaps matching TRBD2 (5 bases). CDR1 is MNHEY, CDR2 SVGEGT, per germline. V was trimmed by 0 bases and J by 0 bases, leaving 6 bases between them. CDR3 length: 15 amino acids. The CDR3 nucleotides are TGTGCCAGCAGTTACTCAGGGAGCTCCTACAATGAGCAGTTCTTC. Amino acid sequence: CASSYSGSSYNEQFF.

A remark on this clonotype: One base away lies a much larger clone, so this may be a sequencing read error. The CDR3 DNA reads as TGTGCCAGCAGTTACGGGGTAGCGGGGGTCGAGGATACGCAGTATTTT. It translates to CASSYGVAGVEDTQYF. V is TRBV6-5 and J is TRBJ2-3; 9 nucleotides align to TRBD2. V lost 2 bases and J lost 6; bases outside the gene matches: 9. The germline gives CDR1 MNHEY, CDR2 SVGAGI. The CDR3 totals 16 residues.

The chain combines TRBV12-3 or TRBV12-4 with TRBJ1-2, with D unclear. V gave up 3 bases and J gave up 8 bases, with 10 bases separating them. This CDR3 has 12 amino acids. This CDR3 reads CASSLQMGGYTF. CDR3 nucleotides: TGTGCCAGCAGTTTGCAGATGGGAGGCTACACCTTC.

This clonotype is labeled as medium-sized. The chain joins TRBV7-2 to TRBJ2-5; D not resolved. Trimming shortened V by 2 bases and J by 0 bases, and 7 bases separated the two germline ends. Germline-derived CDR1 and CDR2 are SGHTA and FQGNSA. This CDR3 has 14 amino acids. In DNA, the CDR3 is TGTGCCAGCAGCTTATGGGGAAACCAAGAGACCCAGTACTTC. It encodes CASSLWGNQETQYF.

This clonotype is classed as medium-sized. CDR3 DNA sequence: TGTGCCAGCACCTTGGGGGCAGGCGCCAGGAATGAGCAGTTCTTC. Protein sequence: CASTLGAGARNEQFF. The rearrangement joins TRBV12-3 or TRBV12-4 to TRBJ2-1; maybe TRBD1 (6 bases). Between the trimmed V and J ends, which lost 7 bases and 7 bases, there was a span of 20 bases. This CDR3 spans 15 amino acids.

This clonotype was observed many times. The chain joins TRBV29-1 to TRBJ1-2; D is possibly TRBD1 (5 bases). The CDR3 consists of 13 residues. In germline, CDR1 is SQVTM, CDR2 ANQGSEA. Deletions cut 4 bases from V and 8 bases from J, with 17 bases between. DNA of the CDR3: TGCAGCGTTGCTAGGATGGACATCGGGGGCTACACCTTC. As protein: CSVARMDIGGYTF. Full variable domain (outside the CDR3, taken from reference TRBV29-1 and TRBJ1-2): SAVISQKPSRDICQRGTSLTIQCQVDSQVTMMFWYRQQPGQSLTLIATANQGSEATYESGFVIDKFPISRPNLTFSTLTVSNMSPEDSSIYLCSVARMDIGGYTFGSGTRLTVV.

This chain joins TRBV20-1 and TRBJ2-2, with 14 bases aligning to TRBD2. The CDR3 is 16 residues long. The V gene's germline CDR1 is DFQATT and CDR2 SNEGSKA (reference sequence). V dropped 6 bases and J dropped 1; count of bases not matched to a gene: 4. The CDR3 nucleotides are TGCAGTGCCTTGGGACTAGCGGGGGTGAACACCGGGGAGCTGTTTTTT. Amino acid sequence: CSALGLAGVNTGELFF.